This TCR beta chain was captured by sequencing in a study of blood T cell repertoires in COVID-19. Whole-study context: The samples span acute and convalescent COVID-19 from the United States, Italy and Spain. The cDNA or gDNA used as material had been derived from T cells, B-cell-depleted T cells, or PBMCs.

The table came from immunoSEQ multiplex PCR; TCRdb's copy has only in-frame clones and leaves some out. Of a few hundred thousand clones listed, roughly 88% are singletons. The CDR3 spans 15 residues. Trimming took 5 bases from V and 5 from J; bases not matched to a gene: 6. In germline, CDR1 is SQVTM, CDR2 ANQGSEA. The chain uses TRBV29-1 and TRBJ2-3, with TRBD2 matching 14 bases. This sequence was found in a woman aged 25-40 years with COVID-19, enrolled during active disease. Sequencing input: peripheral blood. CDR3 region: CSVFRLAGGQDTQYF. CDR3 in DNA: TGCAGCGTTTTCAGACTAGCGGGGGGGCAAGATACGCAGTATTTT.